Shown below are 24 T cell receptor beta chains from a single sample sequenced in a study of cytomegalovirus exposure and HLA in healthy donors. A multiplex PCR was run with 60 Vbeta primers and 13 Jbeta primers. The table came from immunoSEQ multiplex PCR; TCRdb's copy has only in-frame clones and leaves some out. The sample yields roughly 100,000 clones, 60% to 75% seen once. Sequencing input: PBMCs. The receptors stem from a male donor in good health and CMV-seropositive.

To note about this clone: The same CDR3 also results from other DNA sequences found in this sample. The chain carries TRBV19 and TRBJ2-3; weak D call: TRBD2 (6 bases). This CDR3 is built from 16 residues. Trimming stripped 1 base from V and 0 bases from J, with 11 bases between. CDR1 LNHDA and CDR2 SQIVND come from the germline V gene (reference sequence). CDR3 sequence (DNA): TGTGCCAGTAGTATAGGATCCGGGACTAGCACAGATACGCAGTATTTT. Translation: CASSIGSGTSTDTQYF. The whole variable domain, remainder taken from reference TRBV19 and TRBJ2-3, is DGGITQSPKYLFRKEGQNVTLSCEQNLNHDAMYWYRQDPGQGLRLIYYSQIVNDFQKGDIAEGYSVSREKKESFPLTVTSAQKNPTAFYLCASSIGSGTSTDTQYFGPGTRLTVL.

The chain has TRBV7-2 and TRBJ2-1; 7 bases align to TRBD2. CDR3 length: 17 amino acids. V shed 1 base, J shed 2 bases, and the junction held 8 bases outside the gene matches. Germline CDR1 reads SGHTA; CDR2 reads FQGNSA. CDR3 loop: CASSLGLGLAAYNEQFF. The DNA of the CDR3 is TGTGCCAGCAGCTTAGGATTAGGCCTAGCGGCCTACAATGAGCAGTTCTTC.

The chain links TRBV19 to TRBJ2-5; 10 positions match TRBD1. The CDR3 is 15 amino acids. Germline V gene lookup returns CDR1 LNHDA and CDR2 SQIVND (reference sequence). J was trimmed by 2 bases and V by 2 bases; bases with no gene match: 2. CDR3 in DNA: TGTGCCAGTAGTATATGGGGACAGGGGCAAGAGACCCAGTACTTC. This gives the protein CASSIWGQGQETQYF.

The chain recombines TRBV4-3 with TRBJ2-6; 10 bases fit TRBD2. The CDR3 has 19 amino acids. The J segment lost 4 bases and the V segment lost 0 bases, leaving 9 bases of the junction unmatched. Germline V gene lookup returns CDR1 LGHNA and CDR2 YSLEER. This CDR3 reads CASSQEVWASGSGANVLTF. CDR3 in DNA: TGCGCCAGCAGCCAAGAAGTGTGGGCTAGCGGGAGCGGGGCCAACGTCCTGACTTTC.

This clone was recorded a few times. The chain joins TRBV4-2 to TRBJ2-7; possible D gene TRBD1, 5 bases. Germline V gives CDR1 LGHNA, CDR2 YNFKEQ. This CDR3 is built from 17 residues. The V and J ends lost 0 bases and 0 bases respectively, with 15 bases between them. The CDR3 bases are TGTGCCAGCAGCCAAGATTCAAGAAGGACAAACTCCTACGAGCAGTACTTC. Its translation: CASSQDSRRTNSYEQYF.

The J gene is TRBJ2-7, the V gene TRBV9; 12 positions match TRBD1. In germline, CDR1 is SGDLS, CDR2 YYNGEE. V gave up 4 bases and J gave up 2 bases; unmatched junction bases: 1. The CDR3 length is 14 residues. CDR3 amino acids: CASSWDRGPYEQYF. The CDR3 DNA sequence: TGTGCCAGCAGCTGGGACAGGGGGCCCTACGAGCAGTACTTC.

The genes are TRBV6-1 and TRBJ2-3; 9 bases agree with TRBD2. With 0 bases clipped from V and 0 bases from J, the junction kept 4 bases outside the gene matches. The CDR3 length is 17 residues. The germline V gene has CDR1 MNHNS and CDR2 SASEGT. The CDR3 loop is CASSEAASGRSTDTQYF. The CDR3 nucleotides are TGTGCCAGCAGTGAAGCGGCGAGCGGGAGGAGCACAGATACGCAGTATTTT.

The chain recombines TRBV5-4 with TRBJ1-2; unclear D gene. V was pared by 1 base and J by 0 bases, with 7 bases between. CDR3 length equals 14 residues. Germline CDR1 reads SGHNT; CDR2 reads YYREEE (reference sequence). The CDR3 DNA follows: TGTGCCAGCAGCTTGAGGCGGACTAACTATGGCTACACCTTC. Translated, it gives CASSLRRTNYGYTF.

The chain has TRBV6-5 and TRBJ2-5; the match to TRBD2 covers 9 bases. The CDR3 contains 15 residues. CDR1 and CDR2 from the germline V gene are MNHEY and SVGAGI. The V and J ends lost 6 bases and 4 bases, in that order; junction bases with no gene match: 9. In nucleotides, the CDR3 is TGTGCCAGCAGGCGCGTTAGCGGGAGCAGAGAGACCCAGTACTTC. Its translation: CASRRVSGSRETQYF.

This chain uses TRBV4-2 with TRBJ2-2, with 8 bases lining up with TRBD2. The CDR3 loop spans 15 amino acids. The trim removed 0 bases at V and 5 bases at J, leaving 2 bases unmatched. CDR1 is LGHNA and CDR2 is YNFKEQ in the germline V gene. CDR3 nucleotides: TGTGCCAGCAGCCAAGATAAGCGGGGGACCGGGGAGCTGTTTTTT. Its translation: CASSQDKRGTGELFF.

This chain connects TRBV4-1 to TRBJ2-1, with D unresolved. The CDR3 extends over 14 amino acids. CDR1 and CDR2 (germline): MGHRA, YSYEKL. V was cut by 4 bases and J by 5 bases, with 12 bases left in between. The CDR3: CASSLNLGHNEQFF. The CDR3 DNA follows: TGCGCCAGCAGCCTTAATTTGGGCCACAATGAGCAGTTCTTC.

The chain combines TRBV19 with TRBJ2-1; 9 nucleotides agree with TRBD1. The length of the CDR3 is 14 residues. Germline V gene sequence: CDR1 LNHDA, CDR2 SQIVND (reference sequence). V lost 4 bases to trimming and J lost 7 bases; unmatched junction nucleotides: 5. CDR3 DNA: TGTGCCAGTAGTAGGGACAGGGTGTGGAATGAGCAGTTCTTC. Protein sequence: CASSRDRVWNEQFF.

This clone was counted a few times. The genes are TRBV4-2 and TRBJ2-2; 9 nucleotides align to TRBD2. The CDR3 length is 17 residues. Germline CDR1 LGHNA, CDR2 YNFKEQ. Trimming at V came to 0 bases and at J to 3 bases, leaving 5 bases not matched to a gene. CDR3 loop: CASSQDGGGADTGELFF. CDR3 nucleotides: TGTGCCAGCAGCCAAGACGGCGGGGGGGCCGACACCGGGGAGCTGTTTTTT.

This clone was seen a single time. At one end, the junction sequence differs from germline, possibly due to a read error. The chain has TRBV5-1 and TRBJ1-3; no firm D call. Germline CDR1 and CDR2: SGHRS and YFSETQ. CDR3 size: 14 residues. The CDR3 spells CASGLGVLGDTIYF. CDR3 nucleotides: TGCGCCAGCGGACTCGGGGTCCTTGGAGACACCATATATTTT.

The chain carries TRBV7-2 and TRBJ2-2; 9 positions agree with TRBD1. The V gene end was trimmed by 2 bases and the J gene end by 5 bases; junction bases not matched to a gene: 3. The CDR3 covers 15 residues. CDR1 is SGHTA and CDR2 is FQGNSA in the germline V gene. The CDR3 DNA sequence: TGTGCCAGCAGCTTACGACAGGGGGGTACCGGGGAGCTGTTTTTT. Its translation: CASSLRQGGTGELFF.

The chain links TRBV4-3 to TRBJ1-1; 9 bases line up with TRBD1. The CDR3 length is 16 residues. Trimming at V came to 0 bases and at J to 5 bases, leaving 7 bases not matched to a gene. From germline, CDR1 is LGHNA and CDR2 YSLEER. As DNA, the CDR3 is TGCGCCAGCAGCCAAGAGCCGACAGGGGGGGTGACTGAAGCTTTCTTT. Amino acid sequence: CASSQEPTGGVTEAFF.

This chain links TRBV5-1 with TRBJ2-1; 7 positions agree with TRBD2. The CDR3 is 16 residues long. V lost 3 bases to trimming and J lost 3 bases; unmatched junction nucleotides: 9. Germline V gene data show CDR1 as SGHRS and CDR2 as YFSETQ. CDR3 region: CASSSSGTTNYNEQFF. The CDR3 DNA is TGCGCCAGCAGCTCCTCCGGGACTACCAACTACAATGAGCAGTTCTTC. The entire variable domain, with the rest obtained from reference TRBV5-1 and TRBJ2-1, is as follows: KAGVTQTPRYLIKTRGQQVTLSCSPISGHRSVSWYQQTPGQGLQFLFEYFSETQRNKGNFPGRFSGRQFSNSRSEMNVSTLELGDSALYLCASSSSGTTNYNEQFFGPGTRLTVL.

In regard to this clone: This sample also contains other DNA sequences that code for the same CDR3. The rearrangement links TRBV7-2 to TRBJ2-3; D is uncertain. Trimming removed 4 bases from V and 3 bases from J, with 5 bases in between. Looked up from germline, CDR1 is SGHTA and CDR2 is FQGNSA. The CDR3 extends over 12 amino acids. CDR3 amino acids: CASSSFTDTQYF. The CDR3 nucleotides read TGTGCCAGCAGCTCCTTTACAGATACGCAGTATTTT.

The chain carries TRBV7-2 and TRBJ1-1, with D possibly TRBD1 on 5 matching bases. This CDR3 contains 14 residues. The germline V and J ends were trimmed by 4 bases and 4 bases, with 13 bases remaining between them. CDR1 is SGHTA and CDR2 is FQGNSA in the germline V gene. CDR3 DNA sequence: TGTGCCAGCAGCTGGCAGGGTGGGGTCACTGAAGCTTTCTTT. Protein sequence: CASSWQGGVTEAFF.

This clone appeared a single time. CDR3 sequence: CASSLKLSEHRDVNQPQHF. Here the CDR3 DNA reads TGTGCCAGCAGTTTAAAATTATCCGAGCACAGGGACGTTAATCAGCCCCAGCATTTT. The V and J genes are TRBV28 and TRBJ1-5; D is perhaps TRBD1 (6 bases). The ends were cut back, 2 bases at V and 4 bases at J, with 24 bases in the middle. The CDR3 totals 19 residues. From germline, CDR1 is MDHEN and CDR2 SYDVKM.

The gene calls are TRBV9 and TRBJ2-7, with 9 bases identical to TRBD2. Germline CDR1 is SGDLS and CDR2 is YYNGEE. J was trimmed by 3 bases and V by 0 bases; bases with no gene match: 13. This CDR3 spans 18 amino acids. The CDR3 sequence is CASSVDPWDSGGHYEQYF. The CDR3 DNA reads as TGTGCCAGCAGCGTAGACCCTTGGGATAGCGGGGGCCACTACGAGCAGTACTTC.

The V call is TRBV10-3, the J call TRBJ1-1; tentative D call: TRBD1 (5 bases). Per the germline V gene, CDR1 is ENHRY and CDR2 is SYGVKD. V was pared by 7 bases and J by 3 bases, with 15 bases between. This CDR3 is built from 14 residues. DNA of the CDR3: TGTGCCATCAACCCTAGGGGTGTCGACACTGAAGCTTTCTTT. Protein sequence: CAINPRGVDTEAFF.

The chain has TRBV5-1 and TRBJ2-7; 10 positions match TRBD1. V shed 2 bases and J 7 bases; nucleotides not matched to a gene: 6. This CDR3 has 14 residues. Looked up from germline, CDR1 is SGHRS and CDR2 is YFSETQ. This CDR3 is CASSLSGQGNEQYF. CDR3 sequence (DNA): TGCGCCAGCAGCTTATCGGGACAGGGGAATGAGCAGTACTTC.

This clone was seen a single time. The rearrangement joins TRBV19 to TRBJ1-1; D unclear. V shed 10 bases and J shed 3 bases, with 15 bases lying between them. Germline V lookup: CDR1 LNHDA, CDR2 SQIVND (reference sequence). This CDR3 is 13 amino acids long. CDR3 bases: TGTGCCACCAAGAGAGGGTGGGACACTGAAGCTTTCTTT. Protein: CATKRGWDTEAFF. Filled out from reference TRBV19 and TRBJ1-1, the complete variable domain reads DGGITQSPKYLFRKEGQNVTLSCEQNLNHDAMYWYRQDPGQGLRLIYYSQIVNDFQKGDIAEGYSVSREKKESFPLTVTSAQKNPTAFYLCATKRGWDTEAFFGQGTRLTVV.